This section outlines one T cell receptor (beta chain) sequence together with its context. The assay was immunoSEQ multiplex PCR, and TCRdb's table has in-frame clones only and misses some. The sample lists about 69,000 clones, 90% occurring once. The entry originates in a study of blood T cell repertoires in COVID-19. Study in general: T cells, B-cell-depleted T cells, or PBMCs provided the cDNA or gDNA that served as material.

The CDR3 extends over 16 amino acids. Between the trimmed V and J ends, which lost 0 bases and 5 bases, there was a span of 16 bases. Germline V CDR1 and CDR2: SGHAT, FQNNGV. The chain links TRBV11-2 to TRBJ1-2; perhaps TRBD1 as D (6 bases). The specimen sequenced was peripheral blood. This receptor was obtained from a woman aged 18-29 years with acute or convalescent COVID-19. This CDR3 is CASSLDLAQGLYGYTF. Here the CDR3 DNA reads TGTGCCAGCAGCTTAGATCTAGCTCAGGGGCTTTATGGCTACACCTTC. The full variable domain, rest sourced from reference TRBV11-2 and TRBJ1-2, is EAGVAQSPRYKIIEKRQSVAFWCNPISGHATLYWYQQILGQGPKLLIQFQNNGVVDDSQLPKDRFSAERLKGVDSTLKIQPAKLEDSAVYLCASSLDLAQGLYGYTFGSGTRLTVV.